This T cell receptor beta chain was found in a study of memory CD4+ T cells and cytomegalovirus serostatus. For the study at large: Donors were healthy Belgian adults, under 10 CMV seropositive and around 23 seronegative. General study findings and limits: Of around 160 reported CMV TCRbeta sequences, roughly 67 were found in memory CD4+ repertoires.

The sort gate was single viable CD3+CD4+CD8-CD45RO+ cells for memory CD4+ T cells. Serum IgG to CMV pp150, pp28, p38 and p52 defined serostatus. Total CD4+ T cells were enriched by CD4 positive selection. The CDR3 length is 12 residues. Germline loops: CDR1 SGHVS, CDR2 FQNEAQ. The V gene lost 2 bases and the J gene lost 6 bases, with 5 bases spanning the gap. As for this clone: What it binds is unknown.

The data were produced by immunoSEQ multiplex PCR, yet TCRdb's version contains in-frame clones alone and is incomplete. This table holds 45,000 to 70,000 clones, more than 70% found once. This sequence was found in an adult in good health and CMV-seronegative. Some clones in this sample may be carry-over from other donors' samples. V and J are TRBV7-8 and TRBJ1-3; D gene ambiguous. Material for sequencing was memory CD4+ T cells from blood. The CDR3 bases are TGTGCCAGCAGCTTAAGTGAAAACACCATATATTTT. Amino acids: CASSLSENTIYF.